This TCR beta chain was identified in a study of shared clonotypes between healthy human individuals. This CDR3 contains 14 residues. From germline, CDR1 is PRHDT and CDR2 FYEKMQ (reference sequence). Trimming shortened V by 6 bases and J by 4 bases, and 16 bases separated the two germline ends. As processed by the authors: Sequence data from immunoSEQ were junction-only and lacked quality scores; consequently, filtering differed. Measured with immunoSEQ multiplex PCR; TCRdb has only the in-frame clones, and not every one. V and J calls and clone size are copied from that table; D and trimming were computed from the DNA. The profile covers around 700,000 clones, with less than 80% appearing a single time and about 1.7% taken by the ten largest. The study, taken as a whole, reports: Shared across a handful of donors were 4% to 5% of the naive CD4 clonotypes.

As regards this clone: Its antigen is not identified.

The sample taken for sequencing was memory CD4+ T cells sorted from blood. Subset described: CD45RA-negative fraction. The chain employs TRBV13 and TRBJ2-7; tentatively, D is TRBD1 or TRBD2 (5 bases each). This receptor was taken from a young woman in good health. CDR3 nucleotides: TGTGCCAGCAGTGATGGCAGGGCGGGTTACGAGCAGTACTTC. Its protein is CASSDGRAGYEQYF.